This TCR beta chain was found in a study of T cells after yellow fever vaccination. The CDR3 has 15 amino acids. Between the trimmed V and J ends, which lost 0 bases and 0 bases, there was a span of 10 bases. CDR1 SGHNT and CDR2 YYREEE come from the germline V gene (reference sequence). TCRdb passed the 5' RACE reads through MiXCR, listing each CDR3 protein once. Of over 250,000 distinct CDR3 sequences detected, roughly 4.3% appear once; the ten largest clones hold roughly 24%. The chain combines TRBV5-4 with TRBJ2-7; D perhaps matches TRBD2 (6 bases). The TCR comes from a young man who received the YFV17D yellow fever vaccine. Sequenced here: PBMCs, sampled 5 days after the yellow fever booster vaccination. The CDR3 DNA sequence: TGTGCCAGCAGCTTGGCCGGAGGGGCCTCCTACGAGCAGTACTTC. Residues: CASSLAGGASYEQYF.